One sample yielded the 27 T cell receptor beta chains listed below, sequenced in a study of a mutant IDH1 vaccine in newly diagnosed glioma. Time point meaning: week 5, during vaccination. With topical imiquimod, each dose of the vaccine consisted of 300 ug of mutant IDH1 20-mer peptide. The antigens for these receptors are not known. The protocol was immunoSEQ multiplex PCR, while the TCRdb copy is restricted to in-frame clones and leaves out a portion. This sample has about 40,000 clones; approximately 90% occur once, and the top ten carry over 2.5%. The source material was PBMCs, sampled from a glioma patient whose treatment included an IDH1 peptide vaccine. The origin of the receptors is a man aged 50 to 59 with glioma.

This rearrangement joins TRBV7-9 to TRBJ2-5; 11 nucleotides match TRBD2. V trimming: 3 bases; J trimming: 1 base; junction bases outside the gene matches: 1. CDR3 length: 15 residues. From germline, CDR1 is SEHNR and CDR2 FQNEAQ (reference sequence). The CDR3 sequence is CASSFLAGGQETQYF. CDR3 in DNA: TGTGCCAGCAGCTTTCTAGCGGGAGGCCAAGAGACCCAGTACTTC.

The chain uses TRBV15 and TRBJ1-1; perhaps TRBD1 as D (6 bases). The germline gives CDR1 LNHNV, CDR2 YYDKDF (reference sequence). V lost 0 bases and J 5 bases, leaving 13 bases between the germline ends. The CDR3 length is 15 residues. The CDR3 DNA sequence: TGTGCCACCAGCAGAGATCAGCAGGGGATGACTGAAGCTTTCTTT. Protein: CATSRDQQGMTEAFF.

Written as DNA, the CDR3 is TGTGCCTGGAGTGTACGACTTAACTATGGCTACACCTTC. Its translation: CAWSVRLNYGYTF. This chain uses TRBV30 with TRBJ1-2; D uncertain. The CDR3 has 13 residues. The V end was cut by 0 bases, the J end by 1 base, with 6 bases between. Germline CDR1 is GTSNPN and CDR2 is SVGIG (reference sequence).

The chain uses TRBV14 and TRBJ2-5; D is possibly TRBD1 (5 bases). Germline CDR1 is SGHDN and CDR2 is FVKESK. The CDR3 has 15 amino acids. With 3 bases removed from V and 2 bases from J, the gap between germline ends came to 13 bases. CDR3: CASSHRPGRQETQYF. As DNA, the CDR3 is TGTGCCAGCAGCCACCGTCCAGGGCGTCAAGAGACCCAGTACTTC.

The chain uses TRBV29-1 and TRBJ2-3; D assignment may be TRBD1 or TRBD2 (5 bases each). CDR3 length: 13 residues. Trimming pared 5 bases from V and 1 base from J, leaving 10 bases between. Germline lookup yields CDR1 SQVTM and CDR2 ANQGSEA. CDR3 coding DNA: TGCAGCGTTCCCCGGGGCGGCACAGATACGCAGTATTTT. Its translation is CSVPRGGTDTQYF.

This chain joins TRBV28 and TRBJ2-3; TRBD2 matches at 10 bases. After removal of 5 bases from V and 4 bases from J, the junction contained 3 bases not matched to a gene. Germline V CDR1 and CDR2: MDHEN, SYDVKM. CDR3 length: 14 amino acids. The DNA of the CDR3 is TGTGCCAGCAGTCCTAGCGGGAGTTCAGATACGCAGTATTTT. This encodes CASSPSGSSDTQYF.

V gene TRBV30 combines with J gene TRBJ1-2; D is ambiguous. The CDR3 is made up of 11 amino acids. The V end was cut by 2 bases, the J end by 8 bases, with 9 bases between. Germline V lookup: CDR1 GTSNPN, CDR2 SVGIG (reference sequence). DNA of the CDR3: TGTGCCTGGAGTACATACCGGGGCTACACCTTC. Translating it yields CAWSTYRGYTF.

The J gene is TRBJ1-1, the V gene TRBV7-9, with D uncertain. CDR3 length equals 17 residues. Trimming cost V 3 bases and J 0 bases, with 17 bases left between them. Per germline, CDR1 SEHNR and CDR2 FQNEAQ (reference sequence). This chain's CDR3 is CASSLIRRRELNTEAFF. DNA of the CDR3: TGTGCCAGCAGCTTGATTCGGCGGCGTGAATTGAACACTGAAGCTTTCTTT.

The rearrangement uses TRBV7-2 and TRBJ2-5, with a possible D match to TRBD1 (6 bases). V was cut by 4 bases and J by 1 base, with 13 bases left in between. CDR3 length: 15 residues. Germline-derived CDR1 and CDR2 are SGHTA and FQGNSA. The CDR3 DNA is TGTGCCAGCAGCTGGGCAGGGGCGATCCAAGAGACCCAGTACTTC. Protein: CASSWAGAIQETQYF.

This clone was detected a few times. V usage is TRBV6-1 and J usage is TRBJ1-5; D unclear. V was pared by 0 bases and J by 5 bases, with 8 bases between. This CDR3 has 14 amino acids. The germline V gene has CDR1 MNHNS and CDR2 SASEGT. The CDR3 nucleotides are TGTGCCAGCAGTGAAGCGGGCGCAGATCAGCCCCAGCATTTT. Protein: CASSEAGADQPQHF.

This clone was counted a single time. V is TRBV6-1 and J is TRBJ1-1, with D maybe TRBD1 (6 bases). This CDR3 is 16 amino acids long. Germline V CDR1 and CDR2: MNHNS, SASEGT. V lost 0 bases to trimming and J lost 5 bases, with 16 bases between them. The CDR3 loop is CASSEAHLTGYTEAFF. In nucleotides, the CDR3 is TGTGCCAGCAGTGAAGCGCACCTGACAGGCTATACTGAAGCTTTCTTT.

The chain is built from TRBV6-1 and TRBJ2-7; the D call may be TRBD1 or TRBD2 (6 bases each). This CDR3 region has 14 residues. Germline V gene data show CDR1 as MNHNS and CDR2 as SASEGT. V was pared by 7 bases and J by 5 bases, with 18 bases between. CDR3 DNA: TGTGCCAGCACCCCCAGTGGAGGGACAAACGAGCAGTACTTC. This encodes CASTPSGGTNEQYF.

The chain links TRBV28 to TRBJ2-1, with 12 bases that match TRBD2. The CDR3 runs to 17 residues. Germline V lookup: CDR1 MDHEN, CDR2 SYDVKM. V lost 4 bases to trimming and J lost 6 bases; unmatched junction nucleotides: 10. CDR3 nucleotides: TGTGCCAGCAGTTCCCTGCCGACTAGCGGGAGTGGCAATGAGCAGTTCTTC. Encoded protein: CASSSLPTSGSGNEQFF. Variable domain in full (rest from reference TRBV28 and TRBJ2-1): DVKVTQSSRYLVKRTGEKVFLECVQDMDHENMFWYRQDPGLGLRLIYFSYDVKMKEKGDIPEGYSVSREKKERFSLILESASTNQTSMYLCASSSLPTSGSGNEQFFGPGTRLTVL.

This clone was seen only once. The chain combines TRBV7-2 with TRBJ2-5, with a possible D match to TRBD1 (6 bases). In germline, CDR1 is SGHTA, CDR2 FQGNSA. The CDR3 is 14 residues long. V lost 9 bases and J lost 1, with 15 bases in between. The CDR3 DNA is TGTGCCAGTAACCCCCTAGGGGGCCAAGAGACCCAGTACTTC. Translating it yields CASNPLGGQETQYF.

The CDR3 DNA follows: TGTGCCATCAAGACGACGGCAATGAACACTGAAGCTTTCTTT. Translating it yields CAIKTTAMNTEAFF. J is TRBJ1-1 and V is TRBV10-3; D remains unclear. Per germline, CDR1 ENHRY and CDR2 SYGVKD. This CDR3 comprises 14 residues. With 7 bases removed from V and 0 bases from J, the gap between germline ends came to 12 bases.

The rearrangement joins TRBV29-1 to TRBJ2-1; D is undetermined. Trimming stripped 6 bases from V and 9 bases from J, with 15 bases between. Germline assignment: CDR1 SQVTM and CDR2 ANQGSEA. The CDR3 covers 12 residues. DNA of the CDR3: TGCAGCGTGACAAGTCGGTATCTTGAGCAGTTCTTC. Translated, it gives CSVTSRYLEQFF.

V gene TRBV10-3 combines with J gene TRBJ1-2, with a possible D match to TRBD1 (5 bases). This CDR3 is 14 amino acids long. Trimming removed 4 bases at V and 8 bases at J, with 17 bases between. The germline V gene has CDR1 ENHRY and CDR2 SYGVKD. For the CDR3, the DNA is TGTGCCATCAGTGCCGGGACTGAGGCACTCGGCTACACCTTC. Its protein is CAISAGTEALGYTF.

The chain uses TRBV28 and TRBJ1-2; perhaps TRBD1 as D (5 bases). Per germline, CDR1 MDHEN and CDR2 SYDVKM. This CDR3 is built from 12 residues. With 7 bases removed from V and 7 bases from J, the gap between germline ends came to 13 bases. Written as DNA, the CDR3 is TGTGCCAGCACCAAAGGTGGGGGTGGCTACACCTTC. Translation: CASTKGGGGYTF.

The CDR3 sequence: CASSIGSSYEQYF. The CDR3 DNA is TGTGCCAGTAGTATTGGGAGCTCCTACGAGCAGTACTTC. This chain links TRBV19 with TRBJ2-7, with a tentative D call TRBD2 (5 bases). The V gene lost 3 bases and the J gene lost 0 bases, with 6 bases spanning the gap. The germline gives CDR1 LNHDA, CDR2 SQIVND (reference sequence). The CDR3 consists of 13 residues.

The V and J genes are TRBV7-9 and TRBJ2-3; TRBD2 matches at 10 bases. V shed 5 bases, J shed 6 bases, and the junction held 11 bases outside the gene matches. The CDR3 is 16 residues long. Germline CDR1 and CDR2: SEHNR and FQNEAQ (reference sequence). The CDR3 DNA reads as TGTGCCAGCAGCCCCACTAGCGGGGCCAGGCAGGATACGCAGTATTTT. This translates into CASSPTSGARQDTQYF.

This chain connects TRBV4-1 to TRBJ1-5, with D possibly TRBD1 on 6 matching bases. The CDR3 runs 15 residues. Trimming pared 0 bases from V and 3 bases from J, leaving 9 bases between. The V gene's germline CDR1 is MGHRA and CDR2 YSYEKL. CDR3 sequence: CASSQDGGANQPQHF. The CDR3 bases are TGCGCCAGCAGCCAAGATGGGGGCGCCAATCAGCCCCAGCATTTT.

The chain joins TRBV7-3 to TRBJ1-5; TRBD1 might be the D (6 bases). From germline, CDR1 is SGHTA and CDR2 FQGTGA. CDR3 length: 15 residues. V was pared by 1 base and J by 7 bases, with 14 bases between. The CDR3 DNA is TGTGCCAGCAGCTTAAAGTGGGGGGGCGGGCAGCCCCAGCATTTT. As protein: CASSLKWGGGQPQHF.

The gene calls are TRBV18 and TRBJ2-1; D might be TRBD1 or TRBD2, each matching 5 bases. V gave up 2 bases and J gave up 9 bases, with 8 bases separating them. Germline V gene sequence: CDR1 KGHSH, CDR2 LQKENI. The CDR3 is 12 amino acids. CDR3 in DNA: TGTGCCAGCTCACCATTGGGGGTTGAGCAGTTCTTC. Amino acids: CASSPLGVEQFF.

The chain is built from TRBV11-2 and TRBJ2-7, with D uncertain. Trimming left V 3 bases short and J 3 bases short, with 15 bases between. Per the germline V gene, CDR1 is SGHAT and CDR2 is FQNNGV. This CDR3 is built from 15 residues. The DNA of the CDR3 is TGTGCCAGCAGCTTGCTTACGCGACGGCACTACGAGCAGTACTTC. As protein: CASSLLTRRHYEQYF.

The V and J genes are TRBV30 and TRBJ1-4, with D maybe TRBD1 (5 bases). The V end lost 4 bases, the J end lost 7 bases, and 13 bases lay between the germline ends. From germline, CDR1 is GTSNPN and CDR2 SVGIG (reference sequence). The CDR3 has 13 residues. CDR3 DNA sequence: TGTGCCTGGATGGGGAGGGGTCGTGAAAAACTGTTTTTT. As protein: CAWMGRGREKLFF.

The chain combines TRBV9 with TRBJ2-2; possibly TRBD1 or TRBD2 for D (5 bases each). Germline values: CDR1 SGDLS, CDR2 YYNGEE. Trimming left V 6 bases short and J 2 bases short, with 14 bases between. The CDR3 runs 15 residues. The CDR3 protein is CASKRGDHNTGELFF. DNA for the CDR3: TGTGCCAGCAAACGAGGGGATCACAACACCGGGGAGCTGTTTTTT.

The gene calls are TRBV7-3 and TRBJ2-3, with 11 bases aligning to TRBD1. Trimming at V came to 4 bases and at J to 4 bases, leaving 1 base not matched to a gene. The CDR3 spans 14 residues. The germline CDR1 and CDR2 sequences are SGHTA and FQGTGA. The CDR3 DNA reads TGTGCCAGCAGCTCGGGACAGGGGGCAGATACGCAGTATTTT. The encoded protein is CASSSGQGADTQYF. The full variable domain, with the rest looked up from reference TRBV7-3 and TRBJ2-3, is GAGVSQTPSNKVTEKGKYVELRCDPISGHTALYWYRQSLGQGPEFLIYFQGTGAADDSGLPNDRFFAVRPEGSVSTLKIQRTERGDSAVYLCASSSGQGADTQYFGPGTRLTVL.